One sample yielded the 25 T cell receptor beta chains listed below, sequenced in a study of blood T cell repertoires in COVID-19. Data came from immunoSEQ multiplex PCR; TCRdb stores just in-frame clones and leaves some out. This sample has about 75,000 clones, with approximately 90% found just once. Material: peripheral blood. These receptors originate from a human donor in a cohort sampled during active COVID-19.

This clone has a handful of counts. The V call is TRBV2, the J call TRBJ1-6, with D tentatively TRBD1 (5 bases). CDR1 is SNHLY, CDR2 FYNNEI, per germline. V shed 6 bases and J shed 8 bases, with 17 bases lying between them. The CDR3 has 15 amino acids. The CDR3 nucleotides are TGTGCCAGCAGAGGAGATAGGGGCAGGGATTCACCCCTCCACTTT. Protein: CASRGDRGRDSPLHF. The whole variable domain, remainder taken from reference TRBV2 and TRBJ1-6, is EPEVTQTPSHQVTQMGQEVILRCVPISNHLYFYWYRQILGQKVEFLVSFYNNEISEKSEIFDDQFSVERPDGSNFTLKIRSTKLEDSAMYFCASRGDRGRDSPLHFGNGTRLTVT.

This chain joins TRBV3-1 (or the pseudogene TRBV3-2) and TRBJ2-3; 14 positions match TRBD2. J gave up 6 bases and V 4 bases, and 12 bases lay outside the gene matches. This CDR3 is built from 18 residues. CDR1 and CDR2 from the germline V gene are LGHDT and YNNKEL (reference sequence). DNA of the CDR3: TGTGCCAGCAGCCCTCTTCCGGGACTAGCGGGAGACTACGATACGCAGTATTTT. This codes for CASSPLPGLAGDYDTQYF.

The chain has TRBV2 and TRBJ1-4, with 10 nucleotides matching TRBD1. The V gene end was trimmed by 6 bases and the J gene end by 7 bases; junction bases not matched to a gene: 5. The CDR3 has 14 amino acids. CDR1 and CDR2 (germline): SNHLY, FYNNEI. The CDR3 DNA is TGTGCCAGCAGGCGACAGGGGGCGTTTGAAAAACTGTTTTTT. As protein: CASRRQGAFEKLFF.

This clone showed up just once. V is TRBV6-5 and J is TRBJ1-4, with D perhaps matching TRBD1 (5 bases). Trimming removed 0 bases at V and 8 bases at J, with 7 bases between. CDR1 is MNHEY and CDR2 is SVGAGI in the germline V gene. This CDR3 is 13 amino acids long. The CDR3 DNA sequence: TGTGCCAGCAGTTACTCGGGACTAGAAAAACTGTTTTTT. Residues: CASSYSGLEKLFF.

The chain uses TRBV19 and TRBJ2-7; D perhaps matches TRBD2 (6 bases). Germline lookup yields CDR1 LNHDA and CDR2 SQIVND (reference sequence). The CDR3 has 12 residues. The V and J ends lost 3 bases and 5 bases respectively, with 8 bases between them. The CDR3 nucleotides read TGTGCCAGTAGTATGGGACTTGACGAGCAGTACTTC. Its translation: CASSMGLDEQYF.

The chain recombines TRBV29-1 with TRBJ1-2, with a weak D call TRBD1 (6 bases). V lost 7 bases, J lost 3 bases, and 15 bases lay in between. Germline assignment: CDR1 SQVTM and CDR2 ANQGSEA. This CDR3 contains 13 residues. The CDR3 DNA reads TGCAGCGATGAGGGGGGTCGAGACTATGGCTACACCTTC. It is translated as CSDEGGRDYGYTF.

The chain couples TRBV6-2 or TRBV6-3 to TRBJ1-2; TRBD1 matches 7 bases. Germline V lookup: CDR1 MNHEY, CDR2 SVGEGT. This CDR3 has 11 residues. Losses at the gene ends were 6 bases for V and 6 bases for J; bases not matched to a gene: 1. The CDR3, as DNA: TGTGCCAGCAGCGACAGGGATGGCTACACCTTC. Encoded protein: CASSDRDGYTF.

CDR3 protein: CASTTRGSAGGYTF. The DNA for the CDR3 is TGTGCCAGCACAACCAGGGGTTCGGCGGGTGGCTACACCTTC. The V gene is TRBV6-5, the J gene TRBJ1-2; weak D call: TRBD1 (6 bases). The germline V and J ends were trimmed by 7 bases and 7 bases, with 19 bases remaining between them. The CDR3 has 14 amino acids. Per germline, CDR1 MNHEY and CDR2 SVGAGI.

This rearrangement joins TRBV2 to TRBJ1-5, with D unresolved. Trimming shortened V by 7 bases and J by 6 bases, and 13 bases separated the two germline ends. The CDR3 is 13 amino acids. CDR1 SNHLY and CDR2 FYNNEI come from the germline V gene. CDR3 protein: CASNTNLVQPQHF. Written as DNA, the CDR3 is TGTGCCAGCAACACGAATCTAGTTCAGCCCCAGCATTTT.

This chain joins TRBV3-1 (or the pseudogene TRBV3-2) and TRBJ2-3; 7 bases agree with TRBD2. Trimming at V came to 2 bases and at J to 6 bases, leaving 5 bases not matched to a gene. The CDR3 runs 14 residues. Per germline, CDR1 LGHDT and CDR2 YNNKEL (reference sequence). CDR3 nucleotides: TGTGCCAGCAGCCAACCGGGGGGAGGGGATACGCAGTATTTT. Its translation is CASSQPGGGDTQYF.

This clone has just a few counts. The genes are TRBV29-1 and TRBJ2-7; 7 nucleotides line up with TRBD2. In germline, CDR1 is SQVTM, CDR2 ANQGSEA. Trimming removed 7 bases from V and 4 bases from J; junction bases left unmatched: 10. This CDR3 spans 13 amino acids. CDR3: CSGVGRENYEQYF. CDR3 DNA sequence: TGCAGCGGGGTCGGGCGGGAGAATTACGAGCAGTACTTC.

This clone has a single count. V is TRBV12-5 and J is TRBJ2-1; D perhaps matches TRBD2 (5 bases). The germline V gene encodes CDR1 LGHNT and CDR2 FRNRAP. CDR3 length: 15 residues. The germline V and J ends were trimmed by 1 base and 4 bases, with 11 bases remaining between them. CDR3 sequence (DNA): TGTGCTAGTGGTTTGGGGCTAGCACCGTACAATGAGCAGTTCTTC. Translated: CASGLGLAPYNEQFF.

This rearrangement joins TRBV6-2 or TRBV6-3 to TRBJ1-4; 7 bases agree with TRBD1. The CDR3 length is 16 residues. Germline values: CDR1 MNHEY, CDR2 SVGEGT. Trimming removed 5 bases from V and 7 bases from J; junction bases left unmatched: 13. For the CDR3, the DNA is TGTGCCAGCAGTCTCACTCCGACAGGGACGGGTGAAAAACTGTTTTTT. Translated: CASSLTPTGTGEKLFF.

The chain is built from TRBV10-3 and TRBJ2-7, with D unclear. The V end lost 5 bases, the J end lost 0 bases, and 11 bases lay between the germline ends. There are 14 residues in the CDR3. Germline CDR1 ENHRY, CDR2 SYGVKD. This CDR3 reads CAISSMPSSYEQYF. CDR3 in DNA: TGTGCCATCAGTAGTATGCCCAGCTCCTACGAGCAGTACTTC.

V and J are TRBV6-2 or TRBV6-3 and TRBJ2-1, with 11 nucleotides matching TRBD1. Unmatched junction bases numbered 6, after V lost 5 bases and J lost 6 bases. Germline CDR1 reads MNHEY; CDR2 reads SVGEGT. This CDR3 is 15 amino acids long. The CDR3 coding sequence is TGTGCCAGCAGTGGCGGACAGGGGGCTTTCAATGAGCAGTTCTTC. Its translation: CASSGGQGAFNEQFF.

This chain uses TRBV5-6 with TRBJ1-2; 7 nucleotides line up with TRBD1. The CDR3 covers 17 residues. V lost 2 bases, J lost 4 bases, and 14 bases stayed unmatched. Per germline, CDR1 SGHDT and CDR2 YYEEEE. The CDR3 region has the DNA TGTGCCAGCAGCTTATGGGACAGAGTATTTCGTGGCTATGGCTACACCTTC. This gives the protein CASSLWDRVFRGYGYTF.

This sequence joins TRBV2 and TRBJ1-5; 9 bases map to TRBD1. Germline V gene lookup returns CDR1 SNHLY and CDR2 FYNNEI. The CDR3 covers 14 residues. The ends lost 6 bases at V and 3 bases at J; junction bases unmatched: 3. Here the CDR3 reads CASSRDRANQPQHF. In DNA, the CDR3 is TGTGCCAGCAGCCGGGACAGGGCCAATCAGCCCCAGCATTTT.

The chain recombines TRBV5-6 with TRBJ1-1, with unresolved D. This CDR3 region has 14 residues. The V gene lost 0 bases and the J gene lost 6 bases, with 12 bases spanning the gap. Germline CDR1 SGHDT, CDR2 YYEEEE. The CDR3 spells CASSLGQAASEAFF. For the CDR3, the DNA is TGTGCCAGCAGCTTGGGACAAGCTGCCTCTGAAGCTTTCTTT.

This clone was picked up a small number of times. The genes are TRBV30 and TRBJ2-7; 13 bases fit TRBD2. CDR3 length: 12 amino acids. The germline gives CDR1 GTSNPN, CDR2 SVGIG (reference sequence). Trimming cost V 5 bases and J 5 bases; bases outside gene matches: 0. For the CDR3, the DNA is TGTGCCTGGGGACTAGCGGGAGACGAGCAGTACTTC. Translated: CAWGLAGDEQYF.

The genes are TRBV5-1 and TRBJ2-4, with TRBD2 identical over 12 bases. The germline gives CDR1 SGHRS, CDR2 YFSETQ. This CDR3 comprises 16 residues. Unmatched junction bases numbered 4, after V lost 0 bases and J lost 6 bases. The CDR3 DNA reads as TGCGCCAGCAGCTTGGGACAGGGACTAGCGGGAAACATTCAGTACTTC. It yields the protein CASSLGQGLAGNIQYF.

The chain's CDR3 is CASSYLGGTDTQYF. Written as DNA, the CDR3 is TGTGCCAGCAGTTACTTAGGGGGCACAGATACGCAGTATTTT. The chain is built from TRBV6-5 and TRBJ2-3; D might be TRBD1 (5 bases). CDR1 and CDR2 (germline): MNHEY, SVGAGI. CDR3 length: 14 amino acids. Trimming removed 1 base at V and 1 base at J, with 6 bases between.

The chain joins TRBV7-6 to TRBJ2-3; 11 bases align to TRBD2. V shed 0 bases, J shed 5 bases, and the junction held 4 bases outside the gene matches. Per the germline V gene, CDR1 is SGHVS and CDR2 is FNYEAQ. The CDR3 length is 16 residues. The CDR3, as DNA: TGTGCCAGCAGCTTAGCTAGCGGGGGGGCAAGAGATACGCAGTATTTT. Amino acids: CASSLASGGARDTQYF.

CDR3 residues: CASSWRDGDEQFF. Written as DNA, the CDR3 is TGCGCCAGCAGCTGGAGGGACGGGGATGAGCAGTTCTTC. The chain links TRBV5-1 to TRBJ2-1; a weak D match, TRBD2 (6 bases). V was trimmed by 3 bases and J by 8 bases, leaving 12 bases between them. The V gene's germline CDR1 is SGHRS and CDR2 YFSETQ. This CDR3 is built from 13 residues. The entire variable domain, with the rest obtained from reference TRBV5-1 and TRBJ2-1, is as follows: KAGVTQTPRYLIKTRGQQVTLSCSPISGHRSVSWYQQTPGQGLQFLFEYFSETQRNKGNFPGRFSGRQFSNSRSEMNVSTLELGDSALYLCASSWRDGDEQFFGPGTRLTVL.

This clone was seen only once. This sequence joins TRBV2 and TRBJ1-2; 7 nucleotides match TRBD1. The CDR3 loop spans 13 amino acids. Germline V gene data show CDR1 as SNHLY and CDR2 as FYNNEI. The J segment lost 6 bases and the V segment lost 6 bases, leaving 7 bases of the junction unmatched. The CDR3 nucleotides read TGTGCCAGCAGGGACAGGAGCTACCATGGCTACACCTTC. Its protein product is CASRDRSYHGYTF. Full variable domain (outside the CDR3, taken from reference TRBV2 and TRBJ1-2): EPEVTQTPSHQVTQMGQEVILRCVPISNHLYFYWYRQILGQKVEFLVSFYNNEISEKSEIFDDQFSVERPDGSNFTLKIRSTKLEDSAMYFCASRDRSYHGYTFGSGTRLTVV.

The rearrangement joins TRBV20-1 to TRBJ2-7; 8 positions match TRBD2. CDR1 DFQATT and CDR2 SNEGSKA come from the germline V gene (reference sequence). Unmatched junction bases numbered 7, after V lost 3 bases and J lost 0 bases. The CDR3 totals 15 residues. The CDR3 sequence is CSASDQTSDSYEQYF. The CDR3 DNA reads as TGCAGTGCTAGTGACCAGACTAGCGACTCCTACGAGCAGTACTTC.